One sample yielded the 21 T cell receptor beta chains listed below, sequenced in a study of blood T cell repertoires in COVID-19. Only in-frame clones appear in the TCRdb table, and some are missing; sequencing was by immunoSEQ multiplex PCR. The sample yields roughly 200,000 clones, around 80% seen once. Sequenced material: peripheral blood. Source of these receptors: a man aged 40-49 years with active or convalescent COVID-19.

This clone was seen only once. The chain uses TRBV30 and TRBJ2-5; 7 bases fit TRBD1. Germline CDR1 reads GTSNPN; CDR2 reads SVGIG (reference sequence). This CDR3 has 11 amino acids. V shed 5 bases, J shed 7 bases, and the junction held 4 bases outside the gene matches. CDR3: CAWGGQLTQYF. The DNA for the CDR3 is TGTGCCTGGGGGGGACAGTTGACCCAGTACTTC.

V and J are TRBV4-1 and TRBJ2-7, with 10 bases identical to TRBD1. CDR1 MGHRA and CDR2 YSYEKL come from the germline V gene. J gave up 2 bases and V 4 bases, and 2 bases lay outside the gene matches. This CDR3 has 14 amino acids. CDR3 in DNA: TGCGCCAGCAGCCGACAGGGGGCCACCTACGAGCAGTACTTC. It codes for CASSRQGATYEQYF.

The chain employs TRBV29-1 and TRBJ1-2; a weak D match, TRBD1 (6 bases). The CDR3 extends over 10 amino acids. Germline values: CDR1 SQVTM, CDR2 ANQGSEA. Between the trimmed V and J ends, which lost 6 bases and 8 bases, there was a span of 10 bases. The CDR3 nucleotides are TGCAGCGTGCAGGACAGAGGCTACACCTTC. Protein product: CSVQDRGYTF.

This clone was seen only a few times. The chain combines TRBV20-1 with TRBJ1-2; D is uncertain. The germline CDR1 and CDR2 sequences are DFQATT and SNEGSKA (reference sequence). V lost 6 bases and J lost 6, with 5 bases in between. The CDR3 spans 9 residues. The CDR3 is CSAPDGYTF. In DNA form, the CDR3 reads TGCAGTGCCCCGGATGGCTACACCTTC.

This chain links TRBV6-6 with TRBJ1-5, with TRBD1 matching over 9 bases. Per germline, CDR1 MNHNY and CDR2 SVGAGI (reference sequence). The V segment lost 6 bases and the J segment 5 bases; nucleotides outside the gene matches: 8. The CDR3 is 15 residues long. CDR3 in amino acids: CASSPRDRVDQPQHF. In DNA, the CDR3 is TGTGCCAGCAGCCCTAGGGACAGGGTTGATCAGCCCCAGCATTTT.

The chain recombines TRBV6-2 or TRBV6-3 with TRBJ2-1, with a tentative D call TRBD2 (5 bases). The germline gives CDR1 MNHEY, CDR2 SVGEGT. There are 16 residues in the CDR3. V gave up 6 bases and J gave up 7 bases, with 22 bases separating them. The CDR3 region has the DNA TGTGCCAGCAGCCTGGAAATGAGGGAGTATCGGAATGAGCAGTTCTTC. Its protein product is CASSLEMREYRNEQFF.

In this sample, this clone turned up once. CDR3 amino acids: CSASLRGVGLAGVVSTDTQYF. CDR3 nucleotides: TGCAGTGCTAGTCTCAGGGGAGTAGGACTAGCGGGAGTGGTTAGCACAGATACGCAGTATTTT. This rearrangement joins TRBV20-1 to TRBJ2-3; 13 positions agree with TRBD2. V shed 3 bases and J 0 bases; nucleotides not matched to a gene: 18. Germline V gene lookup returns CDR1 DFQATT and CDR2 SNEGSKA (reference sequence). The CDR3 runs to 21 residues.

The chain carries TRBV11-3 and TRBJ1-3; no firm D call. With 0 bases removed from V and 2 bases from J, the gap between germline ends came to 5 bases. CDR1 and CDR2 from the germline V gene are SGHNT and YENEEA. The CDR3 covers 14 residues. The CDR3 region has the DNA TGTGCCAGCAGCTTAGATGGGCCTGGAAACACCATATATTTT. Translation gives CASSLDGPGNTIYF.

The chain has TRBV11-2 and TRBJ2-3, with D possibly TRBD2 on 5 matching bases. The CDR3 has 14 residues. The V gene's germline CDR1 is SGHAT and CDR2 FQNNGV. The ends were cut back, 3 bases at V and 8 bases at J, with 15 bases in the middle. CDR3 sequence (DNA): TGTGCCAGCAGCTTTACAGAATCGGGAAGTACGCAGTATTTT. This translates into CASSFTESGSTQYF.

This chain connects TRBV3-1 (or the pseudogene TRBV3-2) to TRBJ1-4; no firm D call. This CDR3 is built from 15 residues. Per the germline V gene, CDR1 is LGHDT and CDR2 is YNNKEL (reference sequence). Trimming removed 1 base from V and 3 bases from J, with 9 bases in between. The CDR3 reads CASSQGPEANEKLFF. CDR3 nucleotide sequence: TGTGCCAGCAGCCAAGGGCCGGAGGCTAATGAAAAACTGTTTTTT.

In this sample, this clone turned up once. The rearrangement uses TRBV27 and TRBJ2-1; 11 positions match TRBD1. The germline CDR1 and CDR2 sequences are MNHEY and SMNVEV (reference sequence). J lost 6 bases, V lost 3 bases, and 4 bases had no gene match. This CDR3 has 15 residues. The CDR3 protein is CASSFGQGASNEQFF. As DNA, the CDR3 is TGTGCCAGCAGTTTTGGACAGGGGGCAAGCAATGAGCAGTTCTTC.

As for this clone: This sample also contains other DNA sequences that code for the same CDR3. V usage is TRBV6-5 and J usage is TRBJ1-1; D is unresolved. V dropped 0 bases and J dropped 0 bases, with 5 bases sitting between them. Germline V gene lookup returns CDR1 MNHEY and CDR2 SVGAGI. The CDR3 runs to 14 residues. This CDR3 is CASSYSELNTEAFF. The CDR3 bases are TGTGCCAGCAGTTACTCAGAGTTGAACACTGAAGCTTTCTTT.

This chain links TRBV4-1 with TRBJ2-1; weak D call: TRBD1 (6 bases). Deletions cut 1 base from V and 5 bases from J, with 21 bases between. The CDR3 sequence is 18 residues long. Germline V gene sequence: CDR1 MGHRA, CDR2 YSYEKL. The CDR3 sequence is CASSQGLRGWLINNEQFF. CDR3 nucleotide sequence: TGCGCCAGCAGCCAAGGGCTGAGGGGGTGGCTTATTAACAATGAGCAGTTCTTC.

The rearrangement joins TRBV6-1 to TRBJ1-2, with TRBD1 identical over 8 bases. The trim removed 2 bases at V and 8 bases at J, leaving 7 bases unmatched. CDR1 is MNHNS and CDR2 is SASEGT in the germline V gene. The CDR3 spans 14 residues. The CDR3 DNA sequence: TGTGCCAGCAGTGAAATCACAGGGGGAGTCGGCTACACCTTC. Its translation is CASSEITGGVGYTF.

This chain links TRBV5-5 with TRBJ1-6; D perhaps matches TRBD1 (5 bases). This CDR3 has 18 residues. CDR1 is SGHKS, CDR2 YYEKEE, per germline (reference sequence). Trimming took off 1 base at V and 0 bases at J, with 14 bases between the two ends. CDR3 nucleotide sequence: TGTGCCAGCAGCTTGAGACAGATCCTTAGCTCCTATAATTCACCCCTCCACTTT. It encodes CASSLRQILSSYNSPLHF.

CDR3 sequence (DNA): TGTGCCAGCAGGCAGGGGTATGGCTACACCTTC. Translating gives CASRQGYGYTF. The chain is built from TRBV27 and TRBJ1-2, with D perhaps matching TRBD1 (6 bases). The ends were cut back, 6 bases at V and 5 bases at J, with 7 bases in the middle. Germline loops: CDR1 MNHEY, CDR2 SMNVEV (reference sequence). The length of the CDR3 is 11 residues.

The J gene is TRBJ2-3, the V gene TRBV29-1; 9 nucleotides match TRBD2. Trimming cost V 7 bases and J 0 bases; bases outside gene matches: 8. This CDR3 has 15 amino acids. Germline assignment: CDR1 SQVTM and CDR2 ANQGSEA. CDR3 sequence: CSAAASGESTDTQYF. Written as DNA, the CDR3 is TGCAGCGCCGCGGCTAGCGGGGAAAGCACAGATACGCAGTATTTT.

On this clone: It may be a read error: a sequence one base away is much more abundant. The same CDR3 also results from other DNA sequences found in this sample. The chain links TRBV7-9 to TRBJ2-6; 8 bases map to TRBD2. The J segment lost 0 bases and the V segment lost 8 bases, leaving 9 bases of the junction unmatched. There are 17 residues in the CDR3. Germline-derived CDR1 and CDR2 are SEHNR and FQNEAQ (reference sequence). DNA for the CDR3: TGTGCCAGCGTCCTCGGGGGGGCGAGCTCTGGGGCCAACGTCCTGACTTTC. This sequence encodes CASVLGGASSGANVLTF.

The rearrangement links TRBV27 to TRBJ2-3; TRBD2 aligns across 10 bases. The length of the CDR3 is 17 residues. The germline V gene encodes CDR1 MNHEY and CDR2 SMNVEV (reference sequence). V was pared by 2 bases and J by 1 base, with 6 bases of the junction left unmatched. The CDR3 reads CASSLRSSGGGTDTQYF. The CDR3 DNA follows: TGTGCCAGCAGTTTACGTTCTAGCGGGGGTGGCACAGATACGCAGTATTTT.

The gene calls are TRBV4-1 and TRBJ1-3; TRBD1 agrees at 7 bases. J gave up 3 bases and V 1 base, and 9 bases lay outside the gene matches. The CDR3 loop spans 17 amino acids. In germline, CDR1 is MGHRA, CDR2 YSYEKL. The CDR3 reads CASSQGGRDSLGNTIYF. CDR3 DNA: TGCGCCAGCAGCCAAGGGGGCCGGGACAGCCTTGGAAACACCATATATTTT.

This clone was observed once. The DNA for the CDR3 is TGTGCCAGCAGCCAGTTCACTAGCGGGAGGGCCGCCGTCGACGAGCAGTACTTC. Translating it yields CASSQFTSGRAAVDEQYF. The rearrangement uses TRBV3-1 (or the pseudogene TRBV3-2) and TRBJ2-7, with TRBD2 identical over 13 bases. Losses at the gene ends were 3 bases for V and 5 bases for J; bases not matched to a gene: 13. The CDR3 totals 18 residues. The germline V gene has CDR1 LGHDT and CDR2 YNNKEL (reference sequence).